This entry describes one TCR beta chain. V lost 5 bases to trimming and J lost 5 bases, with 10 bases between them. The CDR3 runs 12 residues. Germline CDR1 and CDR2: SGHAT and FQNNGV. The sample originates from a study of T cell changes during pregnancy in multiple sclerosis. Produced via immunoSEQ multiplex PCR; TCRdb's table is partial and in-frame only. The sample includes around 41,000 clones, over 80% of them seen just once. The source of this sequence is a female donor in good health, enrolled as a control in a pregnancy study. The sample here was CD4+ T cells from peripheral blood mononuclear cells, taken in the third trimester of pregnancy. The chain couples TRBV11-2 to TRBJ2-7; D is perhaps TRBD2 (5 bases). For the CDR3, the DNA is TGTGCCAGCAGCCTCCAGCGGAACGAGCAGTACTTC. Translated, it gives CASSLQRNEQYF.